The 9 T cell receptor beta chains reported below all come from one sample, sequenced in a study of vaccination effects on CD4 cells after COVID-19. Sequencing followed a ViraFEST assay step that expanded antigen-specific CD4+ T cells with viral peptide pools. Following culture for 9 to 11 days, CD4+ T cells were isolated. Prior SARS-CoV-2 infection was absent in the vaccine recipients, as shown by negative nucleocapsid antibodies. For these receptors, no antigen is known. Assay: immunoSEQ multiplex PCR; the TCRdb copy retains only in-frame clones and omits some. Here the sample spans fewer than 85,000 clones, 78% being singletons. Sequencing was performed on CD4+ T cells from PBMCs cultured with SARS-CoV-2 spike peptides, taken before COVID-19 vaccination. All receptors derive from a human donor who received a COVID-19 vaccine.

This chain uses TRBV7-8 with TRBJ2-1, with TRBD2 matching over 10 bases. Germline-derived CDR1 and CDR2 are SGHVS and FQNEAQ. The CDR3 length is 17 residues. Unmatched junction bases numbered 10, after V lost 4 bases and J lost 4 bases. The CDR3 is CASSYLAGVGFYNEQFF. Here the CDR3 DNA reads TGTGCCAGCAGCTACCTAGCGGGGGTGGGCTTTTACAATGAGCAGTTCTTC.

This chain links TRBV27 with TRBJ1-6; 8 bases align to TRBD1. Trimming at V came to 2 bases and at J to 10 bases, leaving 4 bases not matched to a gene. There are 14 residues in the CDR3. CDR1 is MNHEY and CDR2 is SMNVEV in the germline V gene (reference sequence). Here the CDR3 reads CASSLNRGGSPLHF. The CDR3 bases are TGTGCCAGCAGTTTAAACAGGGGGGGATCACCCCTCCACTTT.

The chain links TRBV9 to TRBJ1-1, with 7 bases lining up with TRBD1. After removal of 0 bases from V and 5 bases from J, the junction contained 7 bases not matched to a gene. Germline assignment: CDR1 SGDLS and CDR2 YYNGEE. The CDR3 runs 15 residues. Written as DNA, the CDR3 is TGTGCCAGCAGCGTAGACAACAGGGGAATGACTGAAGCTTTCTTT. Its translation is CASSVDNRGMTEAFF.

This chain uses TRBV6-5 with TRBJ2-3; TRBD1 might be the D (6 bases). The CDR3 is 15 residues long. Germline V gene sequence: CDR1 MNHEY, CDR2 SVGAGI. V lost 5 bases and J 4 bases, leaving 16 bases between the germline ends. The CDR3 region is CASSTGTFSPDTQYF. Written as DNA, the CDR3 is TGTGCCAGCAGTACAGGGACATTTTCCCCAGATACGCAGTATTTT.

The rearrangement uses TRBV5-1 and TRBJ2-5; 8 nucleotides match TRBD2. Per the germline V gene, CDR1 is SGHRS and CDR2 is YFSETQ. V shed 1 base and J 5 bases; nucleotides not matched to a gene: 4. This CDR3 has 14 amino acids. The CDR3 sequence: CASSLPGGRETQYF. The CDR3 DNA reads TGCGCCAGCAGCTTGCCGGGGGGGCGCGAGACCCAGTACTTC.

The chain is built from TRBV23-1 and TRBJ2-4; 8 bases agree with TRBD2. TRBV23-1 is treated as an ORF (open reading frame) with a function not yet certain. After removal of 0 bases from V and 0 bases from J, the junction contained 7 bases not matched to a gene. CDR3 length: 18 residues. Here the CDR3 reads CASSQSSGGGIAKNIQYF. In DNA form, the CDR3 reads TGCGCCAGCAGTCAATCGTCGGGCGGGGGGATAGCCAAAAACATTCAGTACTTC.

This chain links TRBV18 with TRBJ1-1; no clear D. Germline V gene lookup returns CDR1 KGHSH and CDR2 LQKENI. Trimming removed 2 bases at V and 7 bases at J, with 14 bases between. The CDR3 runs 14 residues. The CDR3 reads CASSPDQVQIEAFF. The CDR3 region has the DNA TGTGCCAGCTCACCAGACCAGGTTCAGATTGAAGCTTTCTTT.

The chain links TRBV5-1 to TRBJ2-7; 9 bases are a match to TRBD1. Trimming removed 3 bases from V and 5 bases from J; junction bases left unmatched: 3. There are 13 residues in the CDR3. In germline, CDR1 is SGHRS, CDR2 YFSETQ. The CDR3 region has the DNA TGCGCCAGCAGCTCGGGACAGGGAAACGAGCAGTACGTC. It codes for CASSSGQGNEQYV.

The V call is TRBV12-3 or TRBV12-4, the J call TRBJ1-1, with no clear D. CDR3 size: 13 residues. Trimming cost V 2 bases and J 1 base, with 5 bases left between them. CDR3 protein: CASSLWRNTEAFF. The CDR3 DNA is TGTGCCAGCAGTTTATGGAGGAACACTGAAGCTTTCTTT.